The present T cell receptor (beta chain) was sequenced within a study of OX40 agonist ivuxolimab in advanced cancers. Overall study context: Hepatocellular carcinoma, melanoma, renal cell or head and neck cancer occurred in dose-escalation patients.

Germline V gives CDR1 MNHEY, CDR2 SMNVEV (reference sequence). Between the trimmed V and J ends, which lost 6 bases and 9 bases, there was a span of 17 bases. This CDR3 has 13 residues. This clone is a singleton in its sample. The target antigen is unknown. Study results and limitations: On average, CD8+ T cells had more expanded clones than CD4+. Patients with a partial response at 0.1-3.0 mg/kg had among the lowest clonal expansion. At doses 0.1 to 3.0 mg/kg, CD4+ and CD8+ clones expanded.

Repertoires were generated with immunoSEQ multiplex PCR, while TCRdb's copy carries only in-frame clones and drops some. This table holds roughly 80,000 clones, 75% to 90% found once. This receptor was obtained from an adult with an advanced solid tumor such as melanoma, head and neck, liver or kidney cancer. This chain joins TRBV27 and TRBJ1-2; weak D call: TRBD1 (6 bases). The starting material was CD4+ or CD8+ T cells sorted from blood, obtained in a trial of the OX40 agonist ivuxolimab. The CDR3 region has the DNA TGTGCCAGCAGCCCCGACAGGAACGTTCGCTACACCTTC. Translation: CASSPDRNVRYTF.